This T cell receptor (beta chain) was retrieved from a study of long-term antiretroviral therapy in people with HIV. Study results and caveats: Relative to transplant donor controls, diversity remained lower despite increasing after ART. HIV repertoire CDR3 lengths ranged less widely than those of controls.

About this clone itself: What it recognizes is unknown.

An immunoSEQ assay, version v3.0, was performed at survey level. This table comes from immunoSEQ multiplex PCR, and its TCRdb copy is limited to in-frame clones, with some not included. This sample has roughly 30,000 clones, with 93% found just once. Here the sequenced sample was unsorted PBMCs, taken approximately 6.3 years after starting antiretroviral therapy. The TCR comes from a woman between 40 and 55 years old with HIV.

CDR3 sequence reads: CASSYGSGGAYEQYF. The CDR3 bases are TGTGCCAGCAGTTACGGGTCAGGGGGAGCCTACGAGCAGTACTTC. The chain has TRBV6-6 and TRBJ2-7; 7 bases match TRBD1. Germline V gene lookup returns CDR1 MNHNY and CDR2 SVGAGI (reference sequence). This CDR3 contains 15 residues. Trimming removed 2 bases from V and 2 bases from J; junction bases left unmatched: 6.